This TCR beta chain was captured in a study of lymphopenia after photon versus proton radiotherapy. Findings and caveats of the study: Under photons, naive T cells and diversity fell while effector/memory populations rose. Authors raise, but do not show, better survival with proton therapy.

Per the germline V gene, CDR1 is SGHNT and CDR2 is YENEEA. CDR3 length: 13 residues. The V end was cut by 5 bases, the J end by 7 bases, with 14 bases between. To note about this clone: Its specificity is not known.

Repertoires were generated with immunoSEQ multiplex PCR, while TCRdb's copy carries only in-frame clones and drops some. This table holds 35,000 to 50,000 clones, 90% to 95% found once. The clonotype originates from a man aged 55 to 70 with cholangiocarcinoma. J is TRBJ2-5 and V is TRBV11-3, with a tentative D call TRBD2 (5 bases). Sequenced here: peripheral blood, sampled from a patient treated with photon-based radiotherapy. The CDR3 DNA sequence: TGTGCCAGCAGCCCCAGGAGGTACGGGACCCAGTACTTC. Translating gives CASSPRRYGTQYF.